The present T cell receptor beta chain was sequenced within a study of identical twins. Each donor (without exception) was a healthy Caucasian. V was trimmed by 4 bases and J by 1 base, leaving 4 bases between them. This CDR3 comprises 12 residues. The germline CDR1 and CDR2 sequences are MNHEY and SMNVEV (reference sequence). The table lists this clonotype with a few counts. A universal primer site was incorporated via template switching, and the cDNA contained unique molecular identifiers. TCRdb called the 5' RACE reads again in MiXCR, with one record for every CDR3 protein. The table shows 260,000 or so distinct CDR3 sequences, with approximately 8% occurring only once. The data were also submitted as part of a second study, on yellow fever vaccine responses in identical twins. That study adds: Twins' vaccine T cell responses reportedly seemed partly convergent and partly personalized.

The receptor comes from a woman aged 18-29 years in good health. This chain links TRBV27 with TRBJ1-1; D uncertain. Source material: CD8+ T cells sorted from blood. The chain's CDR3 is CASSSENTEAFF. The CDR3 nucleotides read TGTGCCAGCAGTTCGGAGAACACTGAAGCTTTCTTT.